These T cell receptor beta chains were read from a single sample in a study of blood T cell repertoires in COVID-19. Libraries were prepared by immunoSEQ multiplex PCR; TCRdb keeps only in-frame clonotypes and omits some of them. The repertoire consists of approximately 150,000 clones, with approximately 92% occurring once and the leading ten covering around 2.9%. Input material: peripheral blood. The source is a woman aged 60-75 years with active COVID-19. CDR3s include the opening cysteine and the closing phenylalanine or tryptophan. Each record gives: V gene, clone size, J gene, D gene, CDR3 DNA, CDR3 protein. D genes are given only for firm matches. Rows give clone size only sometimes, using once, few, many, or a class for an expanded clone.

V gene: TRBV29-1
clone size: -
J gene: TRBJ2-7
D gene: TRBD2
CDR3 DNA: TGCAGCGTCGATGGACTAGCGGGTAGCGAGCAGTACTTC
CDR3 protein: CSVDGLAGSEQYF

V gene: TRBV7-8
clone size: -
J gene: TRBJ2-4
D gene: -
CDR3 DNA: TGTGCCAGCAGCGGGCGGACTGAAACGAAAAACATTCAGTACTTC
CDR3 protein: CASSGRTETKNIQYF

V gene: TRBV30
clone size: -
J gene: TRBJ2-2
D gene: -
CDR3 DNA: TGTGCCTGGAGCGAAGCAGGTTTAACTTACACCGGGGAGCTGTTTTTT
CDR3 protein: CAWSEAGLTYTGELFF

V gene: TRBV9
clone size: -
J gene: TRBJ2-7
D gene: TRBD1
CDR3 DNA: TGTGCCAGCAGCCGGCTGGACAGGGGGCCTTACGAGCAGTACTTC
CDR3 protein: CASSRLDRGPYEQYF

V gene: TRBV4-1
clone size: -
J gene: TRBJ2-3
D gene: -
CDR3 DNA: TGCGCCAGCAGCCCGCCGGGACTTAACACAGATACGCAGTATTTT
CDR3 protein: CASSPPGLNTDTQYF

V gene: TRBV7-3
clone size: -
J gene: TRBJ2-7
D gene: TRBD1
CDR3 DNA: TGTGCCAGCAGCTCCAGGGGGCCAGGGGAGCAGTACTTC
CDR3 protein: CASSSRGPGEQYF

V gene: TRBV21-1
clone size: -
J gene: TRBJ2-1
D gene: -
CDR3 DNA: TGTGCCAGCAGCAAAGACGGGGATCTTCCCAGAAATGAGCAGTTCTTC
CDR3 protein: CASSKDGDLPRNEQFF

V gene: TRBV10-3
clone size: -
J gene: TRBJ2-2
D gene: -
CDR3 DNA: TGTGCCATCAGTAGGGACACCCCCACCGGGGAGCTGTTTTTT
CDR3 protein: CAISRDTPTGELFF

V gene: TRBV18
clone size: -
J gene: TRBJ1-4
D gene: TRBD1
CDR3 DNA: TGTGCCAGCTCACCGACAGGGCGAGGAAAACTGTTTTTT
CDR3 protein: CASSPTGRGKLFF

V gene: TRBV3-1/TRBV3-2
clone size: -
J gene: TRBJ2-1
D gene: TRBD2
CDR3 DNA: TGTGCCAGCGGCCGCAGGGTAGCGGGAGGCAATGAGCAGTTCTTC
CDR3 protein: CASGRRVAGGNEQFF

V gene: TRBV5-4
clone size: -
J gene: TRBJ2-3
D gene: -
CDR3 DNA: TGTGCCAGCAGCCCTCCAGGGTCCGTGAGTAAAGATACGCAGTATTTT
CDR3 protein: CASSPPGSVSKDTQYF

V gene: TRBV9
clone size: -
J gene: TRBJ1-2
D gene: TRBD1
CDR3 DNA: TGTGCCAGCAGCGCCCGGGACAGGGGGGTCCCGGGCTATGGCTACACCTTC
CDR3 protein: CASSARDRGVPGYGYTF

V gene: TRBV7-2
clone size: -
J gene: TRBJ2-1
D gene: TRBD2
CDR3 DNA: TGTGCCAGCAGAAGTAGCGGGAGTAAGCAGTTCTTC
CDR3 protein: CASRSSGSKQFF

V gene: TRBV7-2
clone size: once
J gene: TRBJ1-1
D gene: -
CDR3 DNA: TGTGCCAGCAGCTTAATACCTTGGGTGGCGGGCACTGAAGCTTTCTTT
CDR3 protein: CASSLIPWVAGTEAFF

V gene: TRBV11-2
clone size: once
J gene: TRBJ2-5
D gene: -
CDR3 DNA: TGTGCCAGCAGCTTAGGGTCGGTATGGACAGTCTACCAAGAGACCCAGTACTTC
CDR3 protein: CASSLGSVWTVYQETQYF

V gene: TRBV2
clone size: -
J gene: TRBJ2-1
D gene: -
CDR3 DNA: TGTGCCAGCACTTGGGGACTTCCCATTAACAATGAGCAGTTCTTC
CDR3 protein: CASTWGLPINNEQFF

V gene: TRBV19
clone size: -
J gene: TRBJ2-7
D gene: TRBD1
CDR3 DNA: TGTGCCAGTAGTATCACTACAGGGGTAAGCTACGAGCAGTACTTC
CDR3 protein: CASSITTGVSYEQYF

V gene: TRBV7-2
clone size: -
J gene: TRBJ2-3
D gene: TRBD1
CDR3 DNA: TGTGCCAGCAGCCCCTCCCGACAGGGGAAATCAGATACGCAGTATTTT
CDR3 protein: CASSPSRQGKSDTQYF

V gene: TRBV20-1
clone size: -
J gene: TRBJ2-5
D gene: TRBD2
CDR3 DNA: TGCAGTGCTAGTCAAGCGGGAAACTTAGAGACCCAGTACTTC
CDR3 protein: CSASQAGNLETQYF

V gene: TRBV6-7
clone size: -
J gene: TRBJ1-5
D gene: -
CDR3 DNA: TGTGCCAGCAGGCTTATCACAGGGTGGTATAGCAATCAGCCCCAGCATTTT
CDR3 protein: CASRLITGWYSNQPQHF

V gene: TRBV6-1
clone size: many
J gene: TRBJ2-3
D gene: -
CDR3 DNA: TGTGCCAGCAGTGAAACAACAGGGAGCACAGATACGCAGTATTTT
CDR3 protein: CASSETTGSTDTQYF

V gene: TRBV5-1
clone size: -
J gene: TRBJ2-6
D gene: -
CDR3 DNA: TGCGCCAGCAGCTTCAACTCTGGGGCCAACGTCCTGACTTTC
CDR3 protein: CASSFNSGANVLTF

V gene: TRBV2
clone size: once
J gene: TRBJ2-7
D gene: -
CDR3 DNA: TGTGCCAGCTCTTCGCGGGGCACGGGGGAGCAGTACTTC
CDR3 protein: CASSSRGTGEQYF

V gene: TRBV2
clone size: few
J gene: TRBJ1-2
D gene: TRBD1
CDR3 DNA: TGTGCCAGCAGTGTGACAGGGGCCGCTCGGGGCTACACCTTC
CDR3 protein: CASSVTGAARGYTF

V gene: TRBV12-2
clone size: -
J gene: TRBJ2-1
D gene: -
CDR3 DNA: TGTGCAAGTCGCTTAAGACTAGCGGGACCCAATGAGCAGTTCTTC
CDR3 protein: CASRLRLAGPNEQFF

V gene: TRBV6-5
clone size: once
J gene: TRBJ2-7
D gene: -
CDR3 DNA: TGTGCCAGCATGGGCTTGTCCTACGAGCAGTACTTC
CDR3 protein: CASMGLSYEQYF

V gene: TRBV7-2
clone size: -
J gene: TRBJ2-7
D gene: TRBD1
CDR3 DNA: TGTGCCAGCAGCTTAGGGGGTTGGGACAGAGGCTACGAGCAGTACTTC
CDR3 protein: CASSLGGWDRGYEQYF

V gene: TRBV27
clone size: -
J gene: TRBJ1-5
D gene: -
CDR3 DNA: TGTGCCAGCAGTTTATCCTCGGGTTTCTCGGGGATCTATAGCAATCAGCCCCAGCATTTT
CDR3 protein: CASSLSSGFSGIYSNQPQHF

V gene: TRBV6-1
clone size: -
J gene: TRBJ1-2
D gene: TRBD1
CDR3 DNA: TGTGCCAGCAGTGAAGTTGGGACAGGGAGCGGCTACACCTTC
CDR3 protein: CASSEVGTGSGYTF

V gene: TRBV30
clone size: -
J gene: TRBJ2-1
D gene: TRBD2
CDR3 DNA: TGTGCCTGGAGTCCCGGACTAGCGGGCTACAATGAGCAGTTCTTC
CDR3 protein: CAWSPGLAGYNEQFF

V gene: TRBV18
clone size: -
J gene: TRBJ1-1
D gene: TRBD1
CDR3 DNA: TGTGCCAGCTCACCTAGAATCACAGGGGGCAAGGACACTGAAGCTTTCTTT
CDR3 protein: CASSPRITGGKDTEAFF

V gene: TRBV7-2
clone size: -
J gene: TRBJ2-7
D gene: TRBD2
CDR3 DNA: TGTGCCAGCAGCTTAGGCAGCGGGGGGGCCGGGCAGTACTTC
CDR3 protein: CASSLGSGGAGQYF

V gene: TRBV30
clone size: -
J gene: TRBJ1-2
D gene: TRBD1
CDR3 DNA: TGTGCCTGGGTGGCAGGACAGGATTTCCTTAACTATGGCTACACCTTC
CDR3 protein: CAWVAGQDFLNYGYTF

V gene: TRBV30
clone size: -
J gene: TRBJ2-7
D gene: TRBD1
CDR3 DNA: TGTGCCTGGAGGGGACCGGGACAGACGGTCCCTCGCGAGCAGTACTTC
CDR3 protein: CAWRGPGQTVPREQYF

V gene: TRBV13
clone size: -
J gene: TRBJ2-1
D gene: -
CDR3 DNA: TGTGCCAGCAGCTTAGGCGATGAGCAGTTCTTC
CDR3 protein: CASSLGDEQFF

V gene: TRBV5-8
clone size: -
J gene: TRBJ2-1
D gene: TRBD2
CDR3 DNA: TGTGCCAGCAGCTTCCGGGACGGACTTAGGAGCGGGAGAAATGAGCAGTTCTTC
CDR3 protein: CASSFRDGLRSGRNEQFF

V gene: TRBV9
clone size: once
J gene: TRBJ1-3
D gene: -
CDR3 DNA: TGTGCCAGCAGCGTCACAGGTTACTCTGGAAACACCATATATTTT
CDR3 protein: CASSVTGYSGNTIYF

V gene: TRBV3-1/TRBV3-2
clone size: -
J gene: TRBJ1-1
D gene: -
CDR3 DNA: TGTGCCAGCAGCCAAAACAGAGGGACTGAAGCTTTCTTT
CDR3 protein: CASSQNRGTEAFF

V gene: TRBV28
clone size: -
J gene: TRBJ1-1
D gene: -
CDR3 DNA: TGTGCCAGCAGTTCGCCTGGGGGGGTCAACACTGAAGCTTTCTTT
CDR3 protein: CASSSPGGVNTEAFF

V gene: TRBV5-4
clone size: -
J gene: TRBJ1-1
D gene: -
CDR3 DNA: TGTGCCAGCAGCAAAGAACAGTCTATAAGCACTGAAGCTTTCTTT
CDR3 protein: CASSKEQSISTEAFF

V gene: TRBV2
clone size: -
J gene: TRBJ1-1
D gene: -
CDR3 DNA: TGTGCCAGCAGACCTACAGGTCACCTGAGCACGAGGGAAGCTTTCTTT
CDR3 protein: CASRPTGHLSTREAFF

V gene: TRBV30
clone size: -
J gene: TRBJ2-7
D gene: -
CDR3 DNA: TGTGCCTGGAGTGTACCAGGGTCCCTCGAGCAGTACTTC
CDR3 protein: CAWSVPGSLEQYF

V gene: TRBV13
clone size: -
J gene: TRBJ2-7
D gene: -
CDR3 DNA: TGTGCCAGCGCCCCGGAAGGGGAAGGGGCCTACGAGCAGTACTTC
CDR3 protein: CASAPEGEGAYEQYF